The 17 T cell receptor beta chains below come from one sample, sequenced in a study of Graves' ophthalmopathy and Graves' hyperthyroidism. Beta-chain TCR CDR3 regions were amplified from RNA transcripts. In the first round, RT-PCR was carried out with HTBI primers, and a multiplex PCR formed the second round. MiXCR was run by TCRdb on the multiplex PCR reads, yielding one entry per CDR3 protein. The sample has 580,000 or so distinct CDR3 sequences; 35% to 40% are singletons. Sequencing used peripheral blood or thyroid tissue (not recorded which). Receptors were obtained from an adult man with Graves' hyperthyroidism.

This chain links TRBV5-6 with TRBJ2-5; tentatively, D is TRBD2 (6 bases). V shed 3 bases and J shed 2 bases, with 11 bases lying between them. From germline, CDR1 is SGHDT and CDR2 YYEEEE. The CDR3 covers 14 residues. The CDR3, as DNA: TGTGCCAGCAGCTATGGGGGGAGGCAAGAGACCCAGTACTTC. It codes for CASSYGGRQETQYF.

This clonotype was counted many times. The V gene is TRBV5-8, the J gene TRBJ1-2; maybe TRBD1 (6 bases). This CDR3 is built from 14 residues. The ends were cut back, 4 bases at V and 3 bases at J, with 13 bases in the middle. Germline V lookup: CDR1 SGHTS, CDR2 YDEGEE. The CDR3 spells CASSPRQEYYGYTF. In nucleotides, the CDR3 is TGTGCCAGCAGCCCTAGACAGGAGTACTATGGCTACACCTTC.

Regarding this clonotype: One end of the junction does not line up with germline, which may come from a read error. CDR3 DNA: TGTGCCAGCAGTCTTATGAGCGGGAGCTCCTACGAGCAGTACTTC. As protein: CASSLMSGSSYEQYF. V gene TRBV10-3 combines with J gene TRBJ2-7; TRBD2 matches 8 bases. Looked up from germline, CDR1 is ENHRY and CDR2 is SYGVKD. The CDR3 loop spans 15 amino acids.

This clonotype has a handful of counts. The gene calls are TRBV6-1 and TRBJ1-2, with 8 bases lining up with TRBD1. Germline lookup yields CDR1 MNHNS and CDR2 SASEGT. Losses at the gene ends were 6 bases for V and 3 bases for J; bases not matched to a gene: 6. The CDR3 is 14 residues long. CDR3: CASSPPQGDYGYTF. In DNA form, the CDR3 reads TGTGCCAGCAGCCCCCCACAGGGGGACTATGGCTACACCTTC.

Of note for this clonotype: The missing conserved phenylalanine or tryptophan at the end of this CDR3 makes a read error likely. The rearrangement joins TRBV25-1 to TRBJ1-2; 7 bases fit TRBD1. This CDR3 contains 16 residues. With 3 bases clipped from V and 2 bases from J, the junction kept 9 bases outside the gene matches. The germline CDR1 and CDR2 sequences are MGHDK and SYGVNS. The CDR3 loop reads CASSDDRDGWNYGYTS. The CDR3 nucleotides are TGTGCCAGCAGTGATGACAGGGACGGCTGGAACTATGGCTACACCTCC.

As regards this clonotype: A much larger clone is a single base away; this may be a read error. The chain recombines TRBV11-2 with TRBJ2-5; possible D gene TRBD2, 6 bases. This CDR3 contains 17 residues. Germline V gene sequence: CDR1 SGHAT, CDR2 FQNNGV. DNA for the CDR3: TGTGCCGGCAGCACCCTGATGTCCGGGACTCCGAAAGAGACCCAGTACTTC. This translates into CAGSTLMSGTPKETQYF.

This clonotype was picked up many times. CDR3 region: CASSQPGQGFYGYTF. The CDR3 DNA reads as TGCGCCAGCAGCCAGCCCGGACAGGGATTCTATGGCTACACCTTC. The V call is TRBV4-1, the J call TRBJ1-2; 8 bases are shared with TRBD1. The junction had 7 bases not matched to a gene; V was cut back by 3 bases and J by 4 bases. Germline values: CDR1 MGHRA, CDR2 YSYEKL. The length of the CDR3 is 15 residues.

The rearrangement joins TRBV4-1 to TRBJ2-2, with 8 bases matching TRBD2. Germline CDR1 and CDR2: MGHRA and YSYEKL. Trimming cost V 2 bases and J 5 bases; bases outside gene matches: 7. CDR3 length equals 16 residues. CDR3 region: CASSQPELAVTGELFF. The DNA for the CDR3 is TGCGCCAGCAGCCAACCTGAACTAGCGGTGACCGGGGAGCTGTTTTTT.

The gene calls are TRBV15 and TRBJ2-5, with D tentatively TRBD2 (6 bases). CDR1 is LNHNV, CDR2 YYDKDF, per germline (reference sequence). The V and J ends lost 1 base and 4 bases respectively, with 13 bases between them. This CDR3 has 15 residues. The CDR3 DNA sequence: TGTGCCACCAGCAGAGGTTTCGTGGGGGGAGAGACCCAGTACTTC. Amino acid sequence: CATSRGFVGGETQYF.

This clonotype was counted ten times or more. V is TRBV20-1 and J is TRBJ2-6, with 9 bases fitting TRBD1. Germline CDR1 is DFQATT and CDR2 is SNEGSKA (reference sequence). The CDR3 extends over 15 amino acids. The trim removed 5 bases at V and 2 bases at J, leaving 4 bases unmatched. In DNA, the CDR3 is TGCAGTGCTCGACGGACAGGGGCTGGGGCCAACGTCCTGACTTTC. Protein: CSARRTGAGANVLTF.

This clonotype was observed many times. This sequence joins TRBV5-4 and TRBJ1-6, with D tentatively TRBD1 (5 bases). The CDR3 consists of 15 residues. Trimming shortened V by 4 bases and J by 7 bases, and 15 bases separated the two germline ends. Germline V gives CDR1 SGHNT, CDR2 YYREEE (reference sequence). The CDR3 here is CASSPRAGSNSPLHF. CDR3 sequence (DNA): TGTGCCAGCAGCCCCCGGGCAGGGTCAAATTCACCCCTCCACTTT.

There are many counts of this clonotype. The chain couples TRBV19 to TRBJ1-1; D might be TRBD1 (6 bases). This CDR3 comprises 13 residues. Germline V CDR1 and CDR2: LNHDA, SQIVND (reference sequence). The germline V and J ends were trimmed by 5 bases and 2 bases, with 9 bases remaining between them. The CDR3 nucleotides are TGTGCCAGTAGTGTGGGACACAACACTGAAGCTTTCTTT. Amino acid sequence: CASSVGHNTEAFF.

To note about this clonotype: A read error may explain this, as a much larger clone is one base away. The DNA is left out, because the CDR3 cannot be placed on it with certainty; the CDR3 is given as TCRdb lists it. This sequence joins TRBV25-1 and TRBJ1-5; TRBD1, as called in the table, went unchecked against the DNA. CDR1 MGHDK and CDR2 SYGVNS come from the germline V gene. The CDR3 spans 18 amino acids, including both terminal residues. This chain's CDR3 is CASSQVGTGATGNQPQQF.

This clonotype appeared a few times. The rearrangement joins TRBV4-2 to TRBJ1-4; D is unclear. This CDR3 is 15 amino acids long. V was trimmed by 0 bases and J by 8 bases, leaving 13 bases between them. CDR1 LGHNA and CDR2 YNFKEQ come from the germline V gene. The DNA for the CDR3 is TGTGCCAGCAGCCAAGACCCGGTCGATGGGGAAAAACTGTTTTTT. Encoded protein: CASSQDPVDGEKLFF.

This clonotype was seen at least ten times. The chain has TRBV20-1 and TRBJ2-7; the match to TRBD1 covers 9 bases. Germline CDR1 DFQATT, CDR2 SNEGSKA (reference sequence). The ends lost 8 bases at V and 4 bases at J; junction bases unmatched: 3. CDR3 size: 11 residues. CDR3 nucleotide sequence: TGCAGTACGGGACAGGGTTACGAGCAGTACTTC. As protein: CSTGQGYEQYF.

This chain joins TRBV7-9 and TRBJ2-2; D might be TRBD2 (6 bases). V was cut by 5 bases and J by 5 bases, with 18 bases left in between. From germline, CDR1 is SEHNR and CDR2 FQNEAQ (reference sequence). The CDR3 consists of 16 residues. The CDR3 DNA reads TGTGCCAGCAGCCAAGCTTTTCGAAGCGGGACCGGGGAGCTGTTTTTT. Its protein is CASSQAFRSGTGELFF.

The chain carries TRBV20-1 and TRBJ2-5; 9 positions match TRBD1. The CDR3 extends over 15 amino acids. Germline V lookup: CDR1 DFQATT, CDR2 SNEGSKA (reference sequence). Trimming at V came to 3 bases and at J to 9 bases, leaving 14 bases not matched to a gene. The CDR3 spells CSARGGTGQGQPQYF. DNA of the CDR3: TGCAGTGCTAGGGGGGGGACAGGGCAAGGACAGCCCCAGTACTTC.